This T cell receptor (beta chain) is from a study of PD-L1 blockade in urothelial cancer. V lost 0 bases, J lost 3 bases, and 12 bases lay in between. From germline, CDR1 is PRHDT and CDR2 FYEKMQ (reference sequence). The CDR3 is made up of 16 amino acids. Assay used: immunoSEQ multiplex PCR; TCRdb lists only in-frame clones, some missing. Of 100,000 or so clones listed, around 82% are singletons. Sequenced here: PBMCs, sampled around atezolizumab (anti-PD-L1) treatment. The origin of this receptor is a middle-aged man with urothelial cancer. The chain has TRBV13 and TRBJ1-5, with no clear D. The CDR3 region is CASSLGPGVSNQPQHF. The CDR3 bases are TGTGCCAGCAGCTTAGGCCCGGGTGTCTCCAATCAGCCCCAGCATTTT.